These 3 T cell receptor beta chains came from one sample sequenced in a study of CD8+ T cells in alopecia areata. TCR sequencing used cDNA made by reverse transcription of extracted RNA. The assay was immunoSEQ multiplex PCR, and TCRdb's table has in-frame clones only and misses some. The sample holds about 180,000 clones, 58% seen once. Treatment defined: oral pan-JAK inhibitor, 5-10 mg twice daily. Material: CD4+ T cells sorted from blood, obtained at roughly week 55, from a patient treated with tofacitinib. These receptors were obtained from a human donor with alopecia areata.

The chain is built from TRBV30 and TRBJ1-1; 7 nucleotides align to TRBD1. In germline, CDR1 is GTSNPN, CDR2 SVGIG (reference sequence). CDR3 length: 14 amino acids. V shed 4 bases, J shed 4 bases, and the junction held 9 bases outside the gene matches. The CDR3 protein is CAWTRTGVGTEAFF. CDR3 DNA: TGTGCCTGGACCCGGACAGGAGTGGGCACTGAAGCTTTCTTT.

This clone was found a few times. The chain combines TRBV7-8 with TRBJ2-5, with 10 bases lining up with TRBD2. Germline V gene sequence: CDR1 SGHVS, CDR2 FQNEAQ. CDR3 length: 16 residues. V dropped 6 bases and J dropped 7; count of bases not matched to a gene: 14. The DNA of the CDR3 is TGTGCCAGCAGGGAGTCGGGGCTAGCGGGGGCCCTGACCCAGTACTTC. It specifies CASRESGLAGALTQYF.

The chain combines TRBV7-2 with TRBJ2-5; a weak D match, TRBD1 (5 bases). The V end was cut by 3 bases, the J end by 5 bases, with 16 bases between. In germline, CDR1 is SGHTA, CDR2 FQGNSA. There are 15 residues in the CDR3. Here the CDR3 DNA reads TGTGCCAGCAGCTTCAGTCCAGGGTTAGGGGAGACCCAGTACTTC. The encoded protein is CASSFSPGLGETQYF.